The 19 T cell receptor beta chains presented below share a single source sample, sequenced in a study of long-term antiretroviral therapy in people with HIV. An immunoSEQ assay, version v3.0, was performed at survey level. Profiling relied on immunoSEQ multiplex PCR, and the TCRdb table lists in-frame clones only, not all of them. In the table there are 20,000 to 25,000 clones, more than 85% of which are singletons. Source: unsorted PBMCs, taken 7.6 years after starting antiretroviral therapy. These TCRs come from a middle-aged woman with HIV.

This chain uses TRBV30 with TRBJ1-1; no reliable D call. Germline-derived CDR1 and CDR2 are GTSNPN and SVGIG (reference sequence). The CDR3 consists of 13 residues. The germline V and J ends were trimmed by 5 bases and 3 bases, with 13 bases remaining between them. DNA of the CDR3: TGTGCCTGGCAGGCTTCGGGGTACACTGAAGCTTTCTTT. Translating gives CAWQASGYTEAFF.

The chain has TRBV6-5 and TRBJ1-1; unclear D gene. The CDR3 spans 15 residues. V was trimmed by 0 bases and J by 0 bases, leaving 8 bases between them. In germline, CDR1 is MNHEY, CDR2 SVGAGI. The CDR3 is CASSYSPGLNTEAFF. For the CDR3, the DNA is TGTGCCAGCAGTTACTCCCCCGGCCTGAACACTGAAGCTTTCTTT.

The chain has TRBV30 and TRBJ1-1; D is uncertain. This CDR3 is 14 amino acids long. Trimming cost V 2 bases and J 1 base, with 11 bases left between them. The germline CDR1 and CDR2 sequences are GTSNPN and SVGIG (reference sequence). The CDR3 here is CAWSSQPGNTEAFF. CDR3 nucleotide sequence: TGTGCCTGGAGTTCCCAGCCCGGGAACACTGAAGCTTTCTTT.

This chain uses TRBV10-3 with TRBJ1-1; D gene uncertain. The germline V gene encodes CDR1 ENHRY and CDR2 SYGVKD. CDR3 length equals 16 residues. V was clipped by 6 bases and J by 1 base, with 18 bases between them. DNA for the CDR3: TGTGCCATCAGCCCGTCTAGCGGTAGTGGGAACACTGAAGCTTTCTTT. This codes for CAISPSSGSGNTEAFF.

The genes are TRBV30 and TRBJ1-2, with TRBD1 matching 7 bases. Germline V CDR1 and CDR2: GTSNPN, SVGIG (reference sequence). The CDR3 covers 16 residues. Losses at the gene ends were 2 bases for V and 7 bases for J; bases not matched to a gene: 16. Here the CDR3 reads CAWSLVFGTAYGGYTF. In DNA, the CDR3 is TGTGCCTGGAGTTTGGTATTCGGGACAGCCTATGGTGGCTACACCTTC.

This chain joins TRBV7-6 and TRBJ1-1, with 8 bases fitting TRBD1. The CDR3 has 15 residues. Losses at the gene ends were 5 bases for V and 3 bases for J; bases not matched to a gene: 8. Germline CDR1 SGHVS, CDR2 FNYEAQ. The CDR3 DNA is TGTGCCAGCAGCAGCTTGTCAGGGGGCCACACTGAAGCTTTCTTT. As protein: CASSSLSGGHTEAFF. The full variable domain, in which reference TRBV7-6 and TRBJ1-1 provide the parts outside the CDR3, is GAGVSQSPRYKVTKRGQDVALRCDPISGHVSLYWYRQALGQGPEFLTYFNYEAQQDKSGLPNDRFSAERPEGSISTLTIQRTEQRDSAMYRCASSSLSGGHTEAFFGQGTRLTVV.

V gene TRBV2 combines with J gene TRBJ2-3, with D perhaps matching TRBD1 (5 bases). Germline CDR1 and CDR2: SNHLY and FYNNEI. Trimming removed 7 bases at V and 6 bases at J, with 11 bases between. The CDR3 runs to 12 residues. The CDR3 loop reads CASTLTDDTQYF. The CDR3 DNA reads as TGTGCCAGCACCCTGACAGACGATACGCAGTATTTT.

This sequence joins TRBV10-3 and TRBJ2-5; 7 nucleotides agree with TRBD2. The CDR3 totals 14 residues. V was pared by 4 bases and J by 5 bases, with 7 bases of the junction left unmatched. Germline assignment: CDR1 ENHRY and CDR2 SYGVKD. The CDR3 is CAISGSGGKETQYF. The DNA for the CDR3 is TGTGCCATCAGTGGGTCGGGGGGAAAGGAGACCCAGTACTTC.

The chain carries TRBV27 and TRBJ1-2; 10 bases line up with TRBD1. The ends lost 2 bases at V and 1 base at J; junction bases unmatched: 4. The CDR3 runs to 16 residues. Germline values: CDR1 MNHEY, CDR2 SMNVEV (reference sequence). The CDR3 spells CASSLGTGVHNYGYTF. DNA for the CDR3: TGTGCCAGCAGTTTAGGGACAGGGGTTCATAACTATGGCTACACCTTC.

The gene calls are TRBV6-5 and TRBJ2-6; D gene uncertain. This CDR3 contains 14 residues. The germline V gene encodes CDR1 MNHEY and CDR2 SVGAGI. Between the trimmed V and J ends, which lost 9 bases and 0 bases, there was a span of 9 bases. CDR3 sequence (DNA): TGTGCCAGTGGAACACCCTCTGGGGCCAACGTCCTGACTTTC. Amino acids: CASGTPSGANVLTF.

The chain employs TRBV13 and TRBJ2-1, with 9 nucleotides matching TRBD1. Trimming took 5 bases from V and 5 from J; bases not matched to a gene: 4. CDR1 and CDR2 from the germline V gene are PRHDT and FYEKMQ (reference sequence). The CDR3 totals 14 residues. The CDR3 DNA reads TGTGCCAGCAGCGTGGGACAGGGTCACAATGAGCAGTTCTTC. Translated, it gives CASSVGQGHNEQFF.

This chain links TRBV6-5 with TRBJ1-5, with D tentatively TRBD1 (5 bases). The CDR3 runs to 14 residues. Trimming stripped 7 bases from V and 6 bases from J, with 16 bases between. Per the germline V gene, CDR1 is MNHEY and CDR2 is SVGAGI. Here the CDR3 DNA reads TGTGCCAGCAATATAGCCCCAGGGATTCAGCCCCAGCATTTT. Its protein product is CASNIAPGIQPQHF.

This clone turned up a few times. CDR3 DNA sequence: TGTGCCATCAGGGTACAGGGGGCCACCGGGGAGCTGTTTTTT. Amino acid sequence: CAIRVQGATGELFF. The chain has TRBV10-3 and TRBJ2-2; 9 bases align to TRBD1. V shed 6 bases, J shed 4 bases, and the junction held 3 bases outside the gene matches. The germline V gene has CDR1 ENHRY and CDR2 SYGVKD. The CDR3 loop spans 14 amino acids.

The CDR3 bases are TGTGCCAGCAGCTTTACTAGCGGGGGGGTGACCTACAATGAGCAGTTCTTC. It is translated as CASSFTSGGVTYNEQFF. The chain links TRBV7-2 to TRBJ2-1; 13 bases align to TRBD2. The junction had 4 bases not matched to a gene; V was cut back by 3 bases and J by 2 bases. This CDR3 is built from 17 residues. The germline CDR1 and CDR2 sequences are SGHTA and FQGNSA.

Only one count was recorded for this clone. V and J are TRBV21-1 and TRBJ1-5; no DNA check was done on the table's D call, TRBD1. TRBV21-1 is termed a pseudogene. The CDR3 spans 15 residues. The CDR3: CASRSPTGEGQPQHF. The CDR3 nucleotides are TGTGCCAGCAGATCTCCGACAGGGGAGGGTCAGCCCCAGCATTTT.

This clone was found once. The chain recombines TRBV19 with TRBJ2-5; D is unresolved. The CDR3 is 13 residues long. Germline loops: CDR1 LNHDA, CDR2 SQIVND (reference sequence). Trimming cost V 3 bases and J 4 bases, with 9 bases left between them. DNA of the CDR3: TGTGCCAGTAGTATGTCTGTCGGAGAGACCCAGTACTTC. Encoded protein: CASSMSVGETQYF.

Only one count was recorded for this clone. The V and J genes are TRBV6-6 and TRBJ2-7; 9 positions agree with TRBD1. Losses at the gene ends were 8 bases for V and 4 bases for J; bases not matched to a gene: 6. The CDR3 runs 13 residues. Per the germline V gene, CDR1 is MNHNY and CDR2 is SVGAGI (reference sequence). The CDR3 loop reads CASSGQGHYEQYF. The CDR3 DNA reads TGTGCCAGCTCCGGACAGGGGCATTACGAGCAGTACTTC.

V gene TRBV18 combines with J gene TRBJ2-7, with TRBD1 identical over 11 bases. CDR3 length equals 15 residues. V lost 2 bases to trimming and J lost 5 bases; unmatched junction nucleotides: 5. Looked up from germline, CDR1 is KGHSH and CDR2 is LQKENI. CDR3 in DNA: TGTGCCAGCTCACCATCCGGACAGGGGGCGAACGAGCAGTACTTC. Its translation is CASSPSGQGANEQYF.

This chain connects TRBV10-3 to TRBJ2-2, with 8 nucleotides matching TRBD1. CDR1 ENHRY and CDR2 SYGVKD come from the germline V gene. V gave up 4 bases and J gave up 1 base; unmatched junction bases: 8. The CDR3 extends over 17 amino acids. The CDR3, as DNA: TGTGCCATCAGTGGTAGCCCAGGACAGGGGAACACCGGGGAGCTGTTTTTT. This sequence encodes CAISGSPGQGNTGELFF.